This TCR beta chain was identified in a study of CD8+CD57+ T cells in acquired aplastic anemia. In the study overall: Recorded DNA amounts for sorted CD4+ and CD8+ cells had an average of approximately 3 ug. Healthy donors averaged about 10 million reads for CD4+ cells.

Comments on this clonotype: The antigen is unknown.

The template used for profiling TCR beta VDJ and CDR3 was genomic DNA. MiXCR, run by TCRdb on the reads, gives a single entry per CDR3 protein. Here the sample spans about 420,000 distinct CDR3 sequences, roughly 68% being singletons. The study's findings and limits: Between patients and controls, CD8+ Simpson's diversity did not vary significantly. Both patients and controls carried the same twenty-nine CD8+ CDR3 sequences.

The CDR3 runs 16 residues. Germline V gene lookup returns CDR1 LNHNV and CDR2 YYDKDF (reference sequence). Trimming removed 10 bases from V and 13 bases from J, with 35 bases in between. This TCR came from a human donor in good health, serving as a control. Sequencing was done on a sample of sorted CD4+, CD8+, or CD8+CD57+ T cells (not recorded which) from PBMCs. The genes are TRBV15 and TRBJ2-7; D may be TRBD1 or TRBD2 (5 bases each). CDR3 nucleotide sequence: TGTGCCAGCAGTGGGCGAGGGCAGGGTCGCTCCTACGAGGATTACTTC. This translates into CASSGRGQGRSYEDYF.